The sequence of this TCR beta chain was determined in a study of post-analysis software for immune sequencing data. Study-wide points: About five TRBV segments, including TRBV5-6, TRBV5-1 and TRBV20-1, were more frequent in patients than controls. Normalized Chao1 diversity was significantly reduced in patients versus controls.

Remarks on this clonotype: As yet, its antigen is unknown.

The CDR3 runs 15 residues. Looked up from germline, CDR1 is MNHNY and CDR2 is SVGAGI (reference sequence). V was shortened by 7 bases and J by 8 bases, with 18 bases between the two germline ends. cDNA libraries of TCR beta carried unique molecular identifiers. T cells numbering about 0.85 to 10 million gave rise to 400,000 to 550,000 cDNA molecules. MiXCR, applied by TCRdb to the PCR reads, yields one record per CDR3 protein. The data contain roughly 600,000 distinct CDR3 sequences, around 47% of them singletons. The TCR originated in a girl aged 5 to 17 with multiple sclerosis. The J gene is TRBJ1-6, the V gene TRBV6-6; D not resolved. The material sequenced was blood. The CDR3 sequence: CASIQGRLRDSPLHF. The CDR3 coding sequence is TGTGCCAGCATTCAAGGAAGGCTAAGGGATTCACCCCTCCACTTT.